This record concerns one T cell receptor (beta chain) sequence. The antigen is not known. V shed 5 bases and J 5 bases; nucleotides not matched to a gene: 9. The CDR3 totals 15 residues. Germline CDR1 reads MNHNS; CDR2 reads SASEGT. This entry belongs to a study of OX40 agonist ivuxolimab in advanced cancers. Across the whole study: Hepatocellular carcinoma, melanoma, renal cell or head and neck cancer occurred in dose-escalation patients.

No patient had autoimmune disease or received systemic immunosuppression. The method was immunoSEQ multiplex PCR; TCRdb's version includes in-frame clones alone and lacks a portion of them. The sample lists 60,000 to 65,000 clones; 75% to 90% were seen once. Overall study results and limits: Patients who responded partially at 0.1-3.0 mg/kg showed clonal expansion ranking among the lowest. Relative to CD4+ cells, CD8+ T cells on average had more expanded clones.

The sequenced sample was CD4+ or CD8+ T cells sorted from blood, obtained in a trial of the OX40 agonist ivuxolimab. The chain has TRBV6-1 and TRBJ2-5; 9 bases map to TRBD1. This TCR derives from an adult with an advanced solid tumor such as melanoma, head and neck, liver or kidney cancer. CDR3 bases: TGTGCCAGCAGTCCTCTAGGACAGGGGTACGAGACCCAGTACTTC. Its protein product is CASSPLGQGYETQYF.